This TCR beta chain was found in a study of preoperative IRX-2 immunotherapy in early breast cancer. Documented treatment: preoperative locoregional IRX-2 cytokine immunotherapy. Patients received preoperative, locoregional IRX-2 cytokine immunotherapy in a phase Ib study. Clones were sequenced by immunoSEQ multiplex PCR, and TCRdb holds only the in-frame ones, with some missing. The profile shows 25,000 or so clones, about 95% of them singletons. V lost 1 base to trimming and J lost 6 bases; unmatched junction nucleotides: 5. CDR1 LNHNV and CDR2 YYDKDF come from the germline V gene (reference sequence). The CDR3 spans 15 residues.

The source was tumor tissue, collected after IRX-2 immunotherapy. The J gene is TRBJ2-1, the V gene TRBV15, with 8 positions matching TRBD1. The TCR comes from a human donor with breast cancer. The CDR3 DNA is TGTGCCACCAGCAGAGGACAGGGGCCTGGCAATGAGCAGTTCTTC. It is translated as CATSRGQGPGNEQFF.